This entry describes one T cell receptor (beta chain). As yet, its antigen is unknown. The data were taken from a study of shared clonotypes between healthy human individuals. TCRdb's copy holds only in-frame clones and misses some; the assay was immunoSEQ multiplex PCR. The sample records about 990,000 clones, about 80% being singletons. Study-wide points: Researchers sampled only blood; tissue repertoires likely differ. Though the depth was large, rarefaction showed that sorted-subset sequencing was incomplete. Larger richness was generally estimated for naive than memory subsets.

Per germline, CDR1 MGHDK and CDR2 SYGVNS. The CDR3 is 13 residues long. V was pared by 6 bases and J by 0 bases, with 5 bases between. The chain couples TRBV25-1 to TRBJ2-2; the D is unclear. Sequenced: memory CD4+ T cells from PBMCs. As to subset: CD45RA-negative fraction. The sequence was obtained from a man aged 18 to 30 in good health. Some clones in this sample may be carry-over from other donors' samples. The CDR3 bases are TGTGCCAGCAGACCCGCGAACACCGGGGAGCTGTTTTTT. This gives the protein CASRPANTGELFF.